This entry concerns a single T cell receptor (beta chain). This CDR3 has 15 residues. V lost 3 bases, J lost 2 bases, and 14 bases lay in between. Germline V lookup: CDR1 SNHLY, CDR2 FYNNEI. These data belong to a study of CD8 T cells in Susac syndrome. When the RNA was reverse transcribed, random hexamers were used with an input of roughly 0.45 to 1 ug. TCRdb ran MiXCR on the immunoSEQ multiplex PCR reads and lists one entry per CDR3 protein. Of some 140,000 distinct CDR3 sequences in the sample, 95% are singletons; the top ten hold roughly 0.2%. This chain uses TRBV2 with TRBJ2-7; D is tentatively TRBD1 or TRBD2 (6 bases each). The specimen was CD8+ T cells from PBMCs. This TCR came from a human donor with Susac syndrome. This CDR3 reads CASSEGGQSTYEQYF. DNA of the CDR3: TGTGCCAGCAGTGAGGGAGGACAGTCTACCTACGAGCAGTACTTC.